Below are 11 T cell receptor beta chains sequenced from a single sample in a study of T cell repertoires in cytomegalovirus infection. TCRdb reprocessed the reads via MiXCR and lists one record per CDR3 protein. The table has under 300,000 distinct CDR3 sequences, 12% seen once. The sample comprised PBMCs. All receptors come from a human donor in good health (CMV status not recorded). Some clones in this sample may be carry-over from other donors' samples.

The CDR3 DNA follows: TGCAGTGCTAGATACCCTCGGGCGGGGGGCAATCAGCCCCAGCATTTT. Its protein product is CSARYPRAGGNQPQHF. V usage is TRBV20-1 and J usage is TRBJ1-5, with D tentatively TRBD1 (5 bases). The V end lost 2 bases, the J end lost 2 bases, and 16 bases lay between the germline ends. Germline lookup yields CDR1 DFQATT and CDR2 SNEGSKA (reference sequence). The CDR3 extends over 16 amino acids.

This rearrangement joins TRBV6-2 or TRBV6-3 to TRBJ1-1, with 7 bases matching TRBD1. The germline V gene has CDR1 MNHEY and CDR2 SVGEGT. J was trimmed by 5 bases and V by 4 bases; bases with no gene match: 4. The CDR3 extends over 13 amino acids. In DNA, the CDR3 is TGTGCCAGCAGTTCGGACAGGATTACTGAAGCTTTCTTT. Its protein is CASSSDRITEAFF.

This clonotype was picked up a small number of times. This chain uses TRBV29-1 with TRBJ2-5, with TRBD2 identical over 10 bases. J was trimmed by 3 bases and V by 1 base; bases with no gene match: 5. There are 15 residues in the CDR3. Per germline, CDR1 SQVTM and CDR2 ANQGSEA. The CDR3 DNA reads TGCAGCGTTGAAGCTAGAGGACTAGCGGAAGAGACCCAGTACTTC. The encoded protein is CSVEARGLAEETQYF.

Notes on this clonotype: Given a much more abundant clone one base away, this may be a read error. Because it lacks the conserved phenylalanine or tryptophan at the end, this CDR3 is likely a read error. The CDR3 nucleotides are TGTGCCAGCAGCTTAGAGCGGGGGATCTACGAGCAGTACCTC. It translates to CASSLERGIYEQYL. The chain recombines TRBV7-2 with TRBJ2-7; 8 bases map to TRBD2. CDR1 SGHTA and CDR2 FQGNSA come from the germline V gene. This CDR3 is 14 amino acids long. Trimming cost V 1 base and J 3 bases; bases outside gene matches: 2.

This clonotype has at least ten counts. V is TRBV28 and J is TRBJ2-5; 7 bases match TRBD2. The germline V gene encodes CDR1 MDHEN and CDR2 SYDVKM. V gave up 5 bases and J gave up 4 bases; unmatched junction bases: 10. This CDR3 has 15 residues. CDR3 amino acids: CASSPMRGEGETQYF. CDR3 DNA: TGTGCCAGCAGTCCAATGAGAGGGGAGGGAGAGACCCAGTACTTC.

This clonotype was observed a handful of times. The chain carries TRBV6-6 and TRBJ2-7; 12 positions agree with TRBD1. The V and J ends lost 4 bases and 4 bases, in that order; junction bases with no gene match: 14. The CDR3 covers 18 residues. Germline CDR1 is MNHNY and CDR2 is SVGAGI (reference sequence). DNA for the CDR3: TGTGCCAGCAGTTTCCCGGGACAGGGGGCACTAGCCCCGTACGAGCAGTACTTC. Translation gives CASSFPGQGALAPYEQYF.

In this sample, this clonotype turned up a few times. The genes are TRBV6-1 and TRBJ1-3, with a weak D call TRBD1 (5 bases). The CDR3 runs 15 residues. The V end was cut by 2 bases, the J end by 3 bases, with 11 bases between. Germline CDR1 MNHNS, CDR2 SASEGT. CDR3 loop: CASSEQDTYGNTIYF. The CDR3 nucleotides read TGTGCCAGCAGTGAACAGGACACTTATGGAAACACCATATATTTT.

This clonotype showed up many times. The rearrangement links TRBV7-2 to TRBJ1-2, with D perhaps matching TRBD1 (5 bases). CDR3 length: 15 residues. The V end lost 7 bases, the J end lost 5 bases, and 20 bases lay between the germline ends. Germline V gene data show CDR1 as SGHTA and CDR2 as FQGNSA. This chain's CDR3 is CASTPRGAREYGYTF. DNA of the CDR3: TGTGCCAGCACCCCCCGCGGGGCACGAGAGTATGGCTACACCTTC.

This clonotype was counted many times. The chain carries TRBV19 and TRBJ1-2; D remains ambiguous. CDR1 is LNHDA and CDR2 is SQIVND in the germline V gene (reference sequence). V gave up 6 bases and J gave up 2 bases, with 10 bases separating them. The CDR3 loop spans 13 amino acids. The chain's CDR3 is CASSRQRNYGYTF. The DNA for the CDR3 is TGTGCCAGTAGCCGTCAGAGAAACTATGGCTACACCTTC.

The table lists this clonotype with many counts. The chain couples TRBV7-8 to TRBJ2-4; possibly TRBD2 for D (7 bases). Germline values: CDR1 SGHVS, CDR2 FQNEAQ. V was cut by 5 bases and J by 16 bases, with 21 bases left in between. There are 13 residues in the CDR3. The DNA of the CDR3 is TGTGCCAGCAGCCCCAGTGGGGGGGGCGCGTGTTACTTC. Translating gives CASSPSGGGACYF.

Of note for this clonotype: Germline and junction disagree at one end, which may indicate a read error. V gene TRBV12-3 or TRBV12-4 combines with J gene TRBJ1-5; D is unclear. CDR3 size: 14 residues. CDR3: CASCFSGRDQPQHF. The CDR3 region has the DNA TGTGCCAGCTGTTTCTCCGGGAGAGATCAGCCCCAGCATTTT.